These 10 T cell receptor beta chains were sequenced from one sample in a study of blood T cells in healthy people across ages. Then a second PCR, running roughly 7 to 11 cycles, was carried out with a sample-barcoded 5' primer and a J-beta primer mix. MiXCR, run by TCRdb on the 5' RACE reads, gives a single entry per CDR3 protein. This sample has around 1.7 million distinct CDR3 sequences; 28% occur once, and the top ten carry 7.7%. Sequenced: blood. These receptors were collected from a woman in her twenties or thirties in good health.

Of note for this clonotype: Germline is not matched at one junction end, which may reflect a read error. The chain employs TRBV29-1 and TRBJ2-1; TRBD2 agrees at 7 bases. The V gene's germline CDR1 is SQVTM and CDR2 ANQGSEA. This CDR3 region has 13 residues. CDR3 coding DNA: TGCAGCGTTGAGGCGGGAGTCCACAATGGGCAGTTCTTC. Its protein product is CSVEAGVHNGQFF.

The chain carries TRBV28 and TRBJ1-6; a possible D gene is TRBD1 (6 bases). CDR1 and CDR2 from the germline V gene are MDHEN and SYDVKM. V was cut by 2 bases and J by 4 bases, with 12 bases left in between. The CDR3 totals 16 residues. The CDR3 bases are TGTGCCAGCAGTTTAACCGGGACACAATATAATTCACCCCTCCACTTT. Its translation: CASSLTGTQYNSPLHF.

This clonotype was counted a few times. This chain links TRBV20-1 with TRBJ1-5; 10 nucleotides line up with TRBD1. J gave up 6 bases and V 4 bases, and 3 bases lay outside the gene matches. Germline CDR1 is DFQATT and CDR2 is SNEGSKA (reference sequence). The CDR3 has 13 amino acids. The CDR3, as DNA: TGCAGTGCTAAGGGACAGGGGTCTCAGCCCCAGCATTTT. Translated, it gives CSAKGQGSQPQHF.

In DNA form, the CDR3 reads TGTGCCATCAGACCCACTAGCGGGAGAGTGGTCGATGAGCAGTTCTTC. This translates into CAIRPTSGRVVDEQFF. V and J are TRBV10-3 and TRBJ2-1, with 11 bases aligning to TRBD2. There are 16 residues in the CDR3. Germline V gene data show CDR1 as ENHRY and CDR2 as SYGVKD. Germline trimming cut 6 bases from V and 8 bases from J; bases unmatched to any gene: 12.

Details on this clonotype: A much bigger clone sits one base away, suggesting this may be a read error. V and J are TRBV5-1 and TRBJ2-3; 9 positions agree with TRBD2. The germline V gene encodes CDR1 SGHRS and CDR2 YFSETQ. The CDR3 is 16 residues long. Unmatched junction bases numbered 6, after V lost 4 bases and J lost 0 bases. DNA for the CDR3: TGCGCCAGCAGCGTGAGACTAGCGGTGAGCACAGATACGCAGTATTTT. Translated, it gives CASSVRLAVSTDTQYF.

In its sample, this clonotype was seen a few times. CDR3 DNA: TGTGCCAGCAGCCGAGGACAGGGGTTTGATTACGAGCAGTACTTC. It codes for CASSRGQGFDYEQYF. The gene calls are TRBV6-6 and TRBJ2-7; 9 bases align to TRBD1. The junction had 10 bases not matched to a gene; V was cut back by 6 bases and J by 4 bases. The CDR3 consists of 15 residues. Germline lookup yields CDR1 MNHNY and CDR2 SVGAGI (reference sequence).

In this sample, this clonotype turned up many times. The chain employs TRBV7-2 and TRBJ2-7; D unresolved. Deletions cut 2 bases from V and 3 bases from J, with 8 bases between. The length of the CDR3 is 13 residues. Germline assignment: CDR1 SGHTA and CDR2 FQGNSA. The CDR3 bases are TGTGCCAGCAGCTTAAAGCCCGACTACGAGCAGTACTTC. It yields the protein CASSLKPDYEQYF.

This clonotype was observed a handful of times. The CDR3, as DNA: TGTGCCAGCAGCGTGATAGCGGGGGGCCCAGGGACCCAGTACTTC. Residues: CASSVIAGGPGTQYF. V gene TRBV11-2 combines with J gene TRBJ2-5; 10 bases are a match to TRBD2. This CDR3 has 15 amino acids. The V and J ends lost 5 bases and 7 bases, in that order; junction bases with no gene match: 10. Per the germline V gene, CDR1 is SGHAT and CDR2 is FQNNGV.

A remark on this clonotype: Mismatch with germline at one junction end may stem from a read error. The V and J genes are TRBV7-2 and TRBJ2-5; D gene ambiguous. This CDR3 comprises 15 residues. Germline assignment: CDR1 SGHTA and CDR2 FQGNSA. The CDR3 region is CSSSFSASNQETQYF. The CDR3 bases are TGCTCCAGCAGCTTTTCAGCCAGCAACCAAGAGACCCAGTACTTC.

This clonotype was recorded at least ten times. The chain links TRBV4-1 to TRBJ1-4; D remains ambiguous. The germline V and J ends were trimmed by 8 bases and 10 bases, with 11 bases remaining between them. The germline CDR1 and CDR2 sequences are MGHRA and YSYEKL. The CDR3 runs 11 residues. The CDR3 DNA is TGCGCCAGCGTTGGTGAGGGAAAACTGTTTTTT. Translated: CASVGEGKLFF.